The clone carrying this TCR beta chain was observed at least ten times. Antigen specificity is unknown. These data come from a study of breast tumors, draining lymph nodes, adjacent tissues. Each CDR3 protein is one row after TCRdb ran MiXCR on the multiplex PCR reads. The sample consists of 140,000 to 150,000 distinct CDR3 sequences, less than 35% of them appearing once. V was trimmed by 1 base and J by 3 bases, leaving 11 bases between them. Germline assignment: CDR1 SGHDT and CDR2 YYEEEE. There are 14 residues in the CDR3. Breast cancer patients provided tissue from their axillary draining lymph nodes. General study results and limits: Luminal-like breast cancer showed significantly greater tumor-nontumor repertoire similarity than basal-like breast cancer did. Tumor TCR diversity was below lymph nodes but above nontumor tissue. The lymph node origin of tumor T cells was framed as consistent with a hypothesis, not demonstrated. Most tumor T cells seemingly derive from lymph node, then expand in tumor.

The TCR sequence derives from a female donor with breast cancer. Some clones in this sample may be carry-over from other donors' samples. The chain employs TRBV5-6 and TRBJ2-7, with D unclear. Sequenced input: axillary lymph node tissue. CDR3 DNA: TGTGCCAGCAGCTTGAGGATTGCCCGCTACGAGCAGTACTTC. Protein sequence: CASSLRIARYEQYF. Full variable domain (remainder filled in from reference TRBV5-6 and TRBJ2-7): DAGVTQSPTHLIKTRGQQVTLRCSPKSGHDTVSWYQQALGQGPQFIFQYYEEEERQRGNFPDRFSGHQFPNYSSELNVNALLLGDSALYLCASSLRIARYEQYFGPGTRLTVT.